This is a list of T cell receptor beta chains from one sample in a study of T-cell reconstitution after alpha-beta-depleted transplantation in children. From the PCR reads, TCRdb called clonotypes with MiXCR, one entry per CDR3 protein. The table records roughly 500,000 distinct CDR3 sequences, 10% of them present only once. The material sequenced was PBMCs, taken before TCRalphabeta/CD19-depleted stem cell transplant. All receptors derive from a child aged 2-9 years with inherited bone marrow failure, due to receive a stem cell transplant. The conserved cysteine and the conserved F or W are not part of the CDR3 here.

TRBJ2-1 | TRBV20-1 | SADPTSGWYNEQF
TRBJ2-5 | TRBV29-1 | SVDGDRGYQETQY
TRBJ2-1 | TRBV6-2/TRBV6-3 | ASSSASGRPSYNEQF
TRBJ1-1 | TRBV2 | ASRYQGEAF
TRBJ2-7 | TRBV6-5 | ASSSRFGRESYSYEQY
TRBJ2-5 | TRBV7-9 | ASSFGFWGSHQETQY
TRBJ2-3 | TRBV28 | ASSLSREGLADTQY
TRBJ2-5 | TRBV6-5 | ASSSFSGTAETQY
TRBJ2-3 | TRBV24-1 | ATSDLAGGPDTQY
TRBJ1-1 | TRBV6-6 | ASSYDRGPEAF
TRBJ2-1 | TRBV21-1 | ASSAPGRGSYNEQF
TRBJ2-1 | TRBV27 | ASSYRTSGTYNEQF
TRBJ1-1 | TRBV30 | AWTPGLNTEAF
TRBJ1-2 | TRBV9 | ASSAEFRGGVRT
TRBJ2-7 | TRBV11-2 | ASSQEVGIRRQY
TRBJ2-5 | TRBV29-1 | SVEVQGSTQY
TRBJ1-2 | TRBV7-9 | ASTGTAGYT
TRBJ1-1 | TRBV7-2 | ASSFGQGTEAF
TRBJ2-2 | TRBV20-1 | SALPARTGNTGELF
TRBJ2-7 | TRBV11-2 | ASNPWARSSYEQY
TRBJ1-2 | TRBV19 | ASSTRDRSALGYT
TRBJ2-1 | TRBV7-2 | ASSVNLVMIYNEQF
TRBJ2-2 | TRBV7-2 | ASSPARGLGELF
TRBJ2-1 | TRBV11-2 | ASSRGLGDEQF
TRBJ2-3 | TRBV7-2 | ASSLRGASGSTDTQY
TRBJ1-1 | TRBV5-5 | ASSFEGFTEAF
TRBJ2-5 | TRBV9 | ASSSPEGTSVETQY
TRBJ2-7 | TRBV7-2 | ASSSGLLGWEQY
TRBJ2-7 | TRBV20-1 | SASFRASYEQY
TRBJ2-7 | TRBV4-3 | ASSQALAGVREQY
TRBJ2-5 | TRBV4-1 | ASSQEGRRSETQY
TRBJ2-2 | TRBV12-3/TRBV12-4 | ASRPTGTAVPGELF
TRBJ1-1 | TRBV5-5 | ASSLAWQGKNTEAF
TRBJ2-2 | TRBV7-3 | ASSSQPPWLAGGIGTGELF
TRBJ2-2 | TRBV4-3 | ASSHRVASGRKLLTGELF
TRBJ2-3 | TRBV20-1 | SALGVSPDTQY